A single sample is the source of the 28 T cell receptor delta chains below, sequenced in a study of γδ T cells in repeated Plasmodium falciparum infection (dated by TCRdb to about 2021). For bulk TCR repertoire analysis, Vgamma9/Vdelta2+ and Vdelta2-negative gammadelta T cell populations were flow-sorted out of peripheral blood mononuclear cells. Library generation was performed with multiplex PCR. The sequencing machine was an Illumina MiSeq. TCRdb reprocessed the public reads with the caller CATT; rows with the same DNA were merged afterwards. The sample records 93,000 or so delta-chain clones, 0.95% to 1% of which are singletons. 9.6% of the sample comes from the top ten. Sequenced input: gamma-delta T cells from blood. These receptors were taken from a pool of human donors (malaria-infected and uninfected, not separated).

This clone has a count of ten or more. A far larger clone is only one base removed, so a read error is likely. Other DNA sequences in this sample translate to the same CDR3. The genes are TRDV1 and TRDJ1; D is tentatively TRDD1 or TRDD3 (5 bases each). The J gene is not listed in TCRdb, so it was assigned here from a DNA match to germline. The CDR3 sequence is 18 residues long. Germline V gene sequence: CDR1 TSWWSYY, CDR2 QGS. The CDR3 bases are TGTGCCCTTGGGGAAATTGCTCAAGTCGTCCCCCACACCGATAAACTCATCTTT. This encodes CALGEIAQVVPHTDKLIF.

This clone was found a few times. The protein held in TCRdb is that of a much larger clone and does not match this DNA's translation at residue 11, likely because of a read error; the protein shown is translated from the DNA. J is TRDJ1 and V is TRDV1; D gene uncertain. Because TCRdb records no J gene, it was assigned here through a match of the DNA to germline. The V end was cut by 3 bases, the J end by 1 base, with 18 bases between. The CDR3 is 17 amino acids. Germline CDR1 TSWWSYY, CDR2 QGS. CDR3 sequence (DNA): TGTGCTCTTGGGGACTTCTACGCGAACTGTCTCACCGATAAACTCATCTTT. It specifies CALGDFYANCLTDKLIF.

As for this clone: TCRdb pairs this DNA with a much larger clone's protein that differs at residue 17, likely a read error; the protein shown was translated from the DNA. This sequence joins TRDV1 and TRDJ1, with TRDD3 matching 9 bases. The J gene, not given by TCRdb, was assigned here from a germline match of the nucleotide sequence. From germline, CDR1 is TSWWSYY and CDR2 QGS. This CDR3 is built from 22 residues. The V and J ends lost 1 base and 3 bases, in that order; junction bases with no gene match: 24. CDR3 residues: CALGEQGLKRGRGIPYADKLIF. CDR3 nucleotides: TGTGCTCTTGGGGAACAGGGATTAAAGCGAGGGAGGGGGATACCGTACGCCGATAAACTCATCTTT.

Worth noting for this clone: A read error likely explains why the TCRdb protein, taken from a much larger clone, differs from this DNA's translation at residue 5; the protein shown is translated from the DNA. The V and J genes are TRDV1 and TRDJ1, with 11 bases identical to TRDD3. As TCRdb names no J gene, one was assigned here on the basis of a DNA match to germline. CDR1 is TSWWSYY, CDR2 QGS, per germline. CDR3 length: 18 amino acids. Germline trimming cut 4 bases from V and 4 bases from J; bases unmatched to any gene: 14. Here the CDR3 reads CALGGHELGDSGNDKLIF. The CDR3, as DNA: TGTGCTCTTGGGGGCCACGAACTGGGGGATAGTGGAAACGATAAACTCATCTTT.

For this clone: The TCRdb protein, from a much larger clone, departs from this DNA's translation at residue 10, likely by read error; the protein shown derives from the DNA. The chain's CDR3 is CALGEPDASDKTGDSRGDKLIF. The CDR3 DNA is TGTGCTCTTGGGGAACCCGACGCTTCCGACAAAACTGGGGACTCTCGGGGCGATAAACTCATCTTT. This sequence joins TRDV1 and TRDJ1; 7 nucleotides match TRDD3. V lost 1 base, J lost 4 bases, and 27 bases stayed unmatched. The germline CDR1 and CDR2 sequences are TSWWSYY and QGS. The CDR3 contains 22 residues.

This clone has a handful of counts. TCRdb's listed protein matches a much larger clone and diverges from this DNA's translation at residue 20, likely through a read error; the protein shown comes from the DNA. This sequence joins TRDV1 and TRDJ1; D assignment may be TRDD2 or TRDD3 (9 bases each). TCRdb leaves out the J gene; it was filled in here by matching the DNA to germline. CDR1 and CDR2 (germline): TSWWSYY, QGS. The CDR3 has 26 amino acids. V lost 2 bases, J lost 1 base, and 44 bases lay in between. The CDR3 region is CALGEAGPSYGRSTGGPRWITDKLIF. The DNA for the CDR3 is TGTGCTCTTGGGGAAGCGGGGCCTTCCTACGGGAGGAGTACTGGGGGACCCCGTTGGATCACCGATAAACTCATCTTT.

This clone was seen a handful of times. The TCRdb protein, from a much larger clone, departs from this DNA's translation at residue 4, likely by read error; the protein shown derives from the DNA. V and J are TRDV1 and TRDJ1, with 8 nucleotides matching TRDD3. TCRdb supplies no J gene; here it was assigned by aligning the nucleotide sequence to germline. Per the germline V gene, CDR1 is TSWWSYY and CDR2 is QGS. Germline trimming cut 8 bases from V and 0 bases from J; bases unmatched to any gene: 29. The CDR3 has 22 amino acids. The CDR3 spells CALRKGRFLAGGDTGYTDKLIF. The CDR3 region has the DNA TGTGCTCTTAGGAAAGGGCGGTTCCTAGCGGGTGGGGATACCGGGTACACCGATAAACTCATCTTT.

This clone was detected a few times. The TCRdb protein, from a much larger clone, departs from this DNA's translation at residue 8, likely by read error; the protein shown derives from the DNA. The chain joins TRDV1 to TRDJ1; D may be TRDD1 (5 bases). Deletions cut 2 bases from V and 0 bases from J, with 19 bases between. The CDR3 has 18 residues. Per the germline V gene, CDR1 is TSWWSYY and CDR2 is QGS. CDR3 protein: CALGEIVSTFRNTDKLIF. CDR3 nucleotide sequence: TGTGCTCTTGGGGAAATAGTTTCTACTTTCCGCAACACCGATAAACTCATCTTT.

This clone was detected only a few times. With a far larger clone one base away, a read error is the likely cause. This same CDR3 is encoded by further DNA sequences in the sample. The chain uses TRDV2 and TRDJ1; 7 bases are a match to TRDD3. Germline CDR1 reads GEAIGNYY; CDR2 reads EKD. The CDR3 totals 19 residues. As DNA, the CDR3 is TGCGCCTGTGACACCGTCAGGGGGATTAGTCCGGATAGCACCGATAAACTCATCTTT. Protein sequence: CACDTVRGISPDSTDKLIF.

There are a few counts of this clone. One base separates it from a far larger clone, so it is likely a read error. The sample carries other DNA sequences with the same CDR3. The chain couples TRDV2 to TRDJ1; 8 nucleotides agree with TRDD3. The J gene was missing in TCRdb and was found by matching the end of the DNA to germline. The length of the CDR3 is 16 residues. V was pared by 3 bases and J by 5 bases, with 13 bases of the junction left unmatched. Germline V gene data show CDR1 as GEAIGNYY and CDR2 as EKD. The CDR3 nucleotides read TGTGCCTGTGACCCAATGACTGGGGGGTACGCGGATAAACTCATCTTT. It is translated as CACDPMTGGYADKLIF.

This clone was seen more than once but under ten times. A far larger clone is off by one base, so a read error is likely. The same CDR3 is also encoded by other DNA sequences in this sample. CDR3 loop: CALGVCTRAGRGMSDKLIF. The CDR3 region has the DNA TGTGCTCTTGGAGTGTGCACTAGGGCTGGTCGGGGCATGTCCGATAAACTCATCTTT. The chain joins TRDV1 to TRDJ1; D remains ambiguous. Germline-derived CDR1 and CDR2 are TSWWSYY and QGS. Trimming pared 6 bases from V and 3 bases from J, leaving 29 bases between. The CDR3 is 19 amino acids.

A remark on this clone: Translating this DNA gives a protein that differs at residue 9 from the TCRdb one, which belongs to a much larger clone; a read error is likely, and the protein shown is this translation. The V and J genes are TRDV1 and TRDJ1, with TRDD3 identical over 11 bases. Since TCRdb gives no J gene, matching the DNA to germline was used here to assign it. This CDR3 is 19 amino acids long. Trimming cost V 1 base and J 3 bases; bases outside gene matches: 13. Germline V gene lookup returns CDR1 TSWWSYY and CDR2 QGS. The CDR3 nucleotides read TGTGCTCTTGGGGAACACACTTCCCCCTGGGGGATACACGCCGATAAACTCATCTTT. Translation: CALGEHTSPWGIHADKLIF.

The table lists this clone with a few counts. The mismatch at residue 15 between this DNA's translation and the TCRdb protein of a much larger clone likely reflects a read error; the protein shown is translated from the DNA. This sequence joins TRDV2 and TRDJ1; D is possibly TRDD2 or TRDD3 (5 bases each). Per germline, CDR1 GEAIGNYY and CDR2 EKD. CDR3 size: 19 residues. Trimming stripped 0 bases from V and 7 bases from J, with 29 bases between. The CDR3 sequence: CACDTLRGGPSPTMGKLIF. The DNA of the CDR3 is TGTGCCTGTGACACCCTCCGAGGGGGCCCTTCACCTACGATGGGTAAACTCATCTTT.

In the case of this clone: The protein given by TCRdb reflects a much larger clone and differs at residue 9 from this DNA's translation, likely from a read error; the protein shown is the DNA's translation. The gene calls are TRDV1 and TRDJ1, with D possibly matching TRDD3 (5 bases). Here the J gene was assigned by germline matching of the DNA, as TCRdb has none. Germline V CDR1 and CDR2: TSWWSYY, QGS. V was shortened by 2 bases and J by 0 bases, with 25 bases between the two germline ends. The CDR3 consists of 20 residues. Here the CDR3 reads CALGEIKGFHRGPYTDKLIF. The DNA of the CDR3 is TGTGCTCTTGGGGAAATTAAAGGATTCCACAGGGGACCCTACACCGATAAACTCATCTTT.

This clone was recorded a few times. The protein recorded in TCRdb matches a much larger clone and deviates from this DNA's translation at residue 15, suggesting a read error; the protein here is obtained by translating the DNA. The rearrangement uses TRDV2 and TRDJ3; 9 nucleotides match TRDD3. TCRdb offers no J gene call, so here the DNA was matched to germline to obtain one. CDR1 and CDR2 (germline): GEAIGNYY, EKD. The CDR3 covers 22 residues. DNA of the CDR3: TGTGCCTGTGACACCGTGGACATTACTGGGGGACAAAGCTCCCGGGACACCCGACAGATGTTTTTC. It yields the protein CACDTVDITGGQSSRDTRQMFF.

This clone was observed a few times. Mismatch with germline at one junction end may stem from a read error. The same CDR3 can be traced to other DNA sequences in this sample. The rearrangement links TRDV2 to TRDJ1; 12 bases map to TRDD3. In germline, CDR1 is GEAIGNYY, CDR2 EKD. This CDR3 region has 16 residues. The CDR3 spells CACDTLILGDTGKLIF. Written as DNA, the CDR3 is TGCGCCTGTGACACCTTAATACTGGGGGATACCGGTAAACTCATCTTT.

This clone showed up many times. A far bigger clonotype differs at one base, so this is likely a read error. In the same sample, other DNA sequences code for this CDR3. This rearrangement joins TRDV2 to TRDJ1; 9 bases match TRDD3. The CDR3 sequence is 19 residues long. CDR1 and CDR2 from the germline V gene are GEAIGNYY and EKD. CDR3 sequence reads: CACDTGGYWGTPGIDKLIF. CDR3 DNA sequence: TGTGCCTGTGACACCGGGGGGTACTGGGGGACCCCGGGGATCGATAAGCTCATCTTT.

About this clone itself: This may be a read error: a much more frequent sequence differs by one nucleotide. Other DNA sequences in the same sample also yield this CDR3. The genes are TRDV1 and TRDJ1; 7 nucleotides match TRDD3. Looked up from germline, CDR1 is TSWWSYY and CDR2 is QGS. J gave up 0 bases and V 9 bases, and 22 bases lay outside the gene matches. The CDR3 covers 19 residues. The CDR3 DNA reads as TGTGCTCTCCAGCTAAACCTGGGGGTCACTTCTAGGTACACCGATAAACTCATCTTT. It translates to CALQLNLGVTSRYTDKLIF.

This clone has more than one count but fewer than ten. The mismatch at residue 9 between this DNA's translation and the TCRdb protein of a much larger clone likely reflects a read error; the protein shown is translated from the DNA. The V gene is TRDV1, the J gene TRDJ2; TRDD3 might be the D (6 bases). V lost 0 bases and J lost 9, with 26 bases in between. Per germline, CDR1 TSWWSYY and CDR2 QGS. This CDR3 is 19 amino acids long. Here the CDR3 reads CALGELGPAPSGIEPQLFF. DNA of the CDR3: TGTGCTCTTGGGGAACTGGGTCCGGCCCCCTCGGGGATCGAACCACAACTCTTCTTT.

This clone showed up just a few times. The protein that TCRdb holds for this DNA derives from a much larger clone and differs from the translated DNA at residue 11, which likely indicates a read error; the protein shown here is translated from the DNA. The V gene is TRDV2, the J gene TRDJ1; TRDD3 agrees at 10 bases. The J gene, missing from TCRdb, was assigned here through DNA to germline matching. The V and J ends lost 3 bases and 2 bases, in that order; junction bases with no gene match: 14. The length of the CDR3 is 18 residues. Germline lookup yields CDR1 GEAIGNYY and CDR2 EKD. The CDR3 DNA is TGTGCCTGTGACCCCGTACTGGGGGATCCGGAGAGAACCGATAAACTCATCTTT. Amino acid sequence: CACDPVLGDPERTDKLIF.

This clone was seen only a few times. TCRdb's entry gives the protein of a much larger clone, which mismatches this DNA's translation at residue 4, likely from a read error; the protein reported here is translated from the DNA. The chain joins TRDV2 to TRDJ1; 9 nucleotides align to TRDD3. Germline V gene lookup returns CDR1 GEAIGNYY and CDR2 EKD. V gave up 4 bases and J gave up 3 bases; unmatched junction bases: 11. The CDR3 totals 16 residues. The CDR3 DNA follows: TGTGCCTGTGAAACCAACCTAGGGGATACGGCCGATAAACTCATCTTT. Amino acids: CACETNLGDTADKLIF.

This clone has only a few counts. Since a far larger clone is one base different, this is likely a read error. Other DNA sequences in this specimen translate into the identical CDR3. The chain uses TRDV1 and TRDJ1, with 13 bases lining up with TRDD3. Since TCRdb gives no J gene, matching the DNA to germline was used here to assign it. Germline V gene sequence: CDR1 TSWWSYY, CDR2 QGS. The CDR3 is made up of 24 amino acids. The CDR3 DNA sequence: TGTGCACTTGGGGAATCACGACCATCCCTAGTACTGGGGGATACGCTGGTTAAGACCGATAAACTCATCTTT. Its translation: CALGESRPSLVLGDTLVKTDKLIF.

On this clone itself: TCRdb assigns this DNA the protein of a much larger clone, which departs from its translation at residue 5; this likely reflects a read error, and the protein shown comes from translating the DNA. V usage is TRDV2 and J usage is TRDJ1; 13 bases align to TRDD3. V lost 3 bases to trimming and J lost 0 bases; unmatched junction nucleotides: 12. The CDR3 is 19 residues long. Per the germline V gene, CDR1 is GEAIGNYY and CDR2 is EKD. CDR3 amino acids: CACDALVLGDTGHTDKLIF. In DNA, the CDR3 is TGTGCCTGTGACGCCTTAGTACTGGGGGATACGGGACACACCGATAAACTCATCTTT.

This clone has more than one count but fewer than ten. The TCRdb protein, from a much larger clone, departs from this DNA's translation at residues 13 and 14, likely by read error; the protein shown derives from the DNA. This rearrangement joins TRDV2 to TRDJ1; 12 bases are shared with TRDD3. The V gene end was trimmed by 0 bases and the J gene end by 8 bases; junction bases not matched to a gene: 18. CDR1 is GEAIGNYY and CDR2 is EKD in the germline V gene. CDR3 length: 19 residues. CDR3 in amino acids: CACDTVLGDTINSVPKLIF. CDR3 coding DNA: TGTGCCTGTGACACCGTACTGGGGGATACTATCAATTCCGTCCCCAAACTCATCTTT.

Turning to this clone: This likely stems from a read error, as it lies one base from a far larger clone. Other DNA sequences in the sample encode the same CDR3. The chain uses TRDV1 and TRDJ1; D may correspond to TRDD2 or TRDD3 (7 bases each). The germline CDR1 and CDR2 sequences are TSWWSYY and QGS. The CDR3 sequence is 22 residues long. V shed 3 bases and J shed 0 bases, with 32 bases lying between them. The CDR3: CALGELVGFTNGGPSYTDKLIF. DNA for the CDR3: TGTGCTCTTGGGGAGCTCGTAGGGTTTACGAATGGGGGACCTTCCTACACCGATAAACTCATCTTT.

This clone was counted only a few times. Translating this DNA gives a protein that differs at residues 5 and 15 from the TCRdb one, which belongs to a much larger clone; a read error is likely, and the protein shown is this translation. This chain joins TRDV2 and TRDJ1; 7 bases map to TRDD3. Germline V gene lookup returns CDR1 GEAIGNYY and CDR2 EKD. This CDR3 has 18 amino acids. CDR3 region: CACDPVGGGLPYTDRLIF. The CDR3 region has the DNA TGTGCCTGTGACCCCGTGGGCGGGGGATTACCTTACACCGATAGACTCATCTTT.

This clone was counted ten times or more. The protein TCRdb lists belongs to a much larger clone and differs from this DNA's translation at residue 4, which points to a read error; the protein shown is made from the DNA. The chain couples TRDV1 to TRDJ1; D perhaps matches TRDD3 (6 bases). The CDR3 spans 15 residues. Germline values: CDR1 TSWWSYY, CDR2 QGS. V shed 9 bases and J shed 0 bases, with 17 bases lying between them. CDR3 sequence: CALRPLGLYTDKLIF. Written as DNA, the CDR3 is TGTGCTCTCAGGCCGCTGGGGTTGTACACCGATAAACTCATCTTT.

This clone has more than one count but fewer than ten. TCRdb assigns this DNA the protein of a much larger clone, which departs from its translation at residue 5; this likely reflects a read error, and the protein shown comes from translating the DNA. The gene calls are TRDV2 and TRDJ1; 10 bases fit TRDD3. No J gene was available from TCRdb, and it was assigned here by a germline match of the DNA. This CDR3 is 16 amino acids long. The trim removed 2 bases at V and 2 bases at J, leaving 7 bases unmatched. Germline V gives CDR1 GEAIGNYY, CDR2 EKD. CDR3 DNA sequence: TGTGCCTGTGACAGACTGGGGGATGCCGAGACCGATAAACTCATCTTT. Its protein product is CACDRLGDAETDKLIF.